The sequence of this T cell receptor beta chain was determined in a study of CD8 T cells in Susac syndrome (dated by TCRdb to between 2017 and 2020). Looking at the study overall: Whether CD8+ T cell activation and differentiation in Susac syndrome was antigen driven was tested using repertoire sequencing. CD8+ T cell repertoire clonality was compared between more than ten healthy donors, around 14 Susac syndrome patients and 15 multiple sclerosis patients.

RNA was extracted with the RNeasy kit and roughly 0.5 to 1 ug was reverse transcribed using random hexamers. The immunoSEQ multiplex PCR assay, covering 54 Vbeta and 13 Jbeta segments, was used to amplify TCR beta CDR3 regions. PCR amplification bias was corrected by using a synthetic template baseline for primer optimization and computational correction. Concerning the study's data processing: Reads were assigned to V, D and J genes according to IMGT and analyzed in immunoSEQ Analyzer, with only productive sequences retained. To calculate clonality, Shannon entropy was normalized by log2 of the number of productive unique sequences and then subtracted from one. For each patient and control, public and private clones were evaluated among the 100 most prevalent clones. Clones were defined as Susac-specific if absent from the healthy and MS cohorts, from 1052 published viral clones and from other ImmuneACCESS disease sequences. Clones were called with MiXCR by TCRdb after fastp trimmed the public reads at Q25, and only in-frame beta chains were retained. Each CDR3 protein gets just one entry, which takes the most common genes and DNA from the rows behind it. The V and J calls, along with clone size, are taken from TCRdb and not from the paper's own processing. Within this sample are about 22,000 distinct CDR3 sequences, with about 92% of them counted one time only. Clones ranked in the top ten supply about 0.27% of the sample.

High-throughput TCR beta sequencing profiled peripheral blood CD8+ and CD4+ T cells from healthy donors, Susac syndrome patients and multiple sclerosis patients. The healthy donors served as controls matched for age and sex. Bulk CD8+ and CD4+ T cells were purified by magnetic negative isolation, whereas CD8+ TEMRA cells were enriched by FACS. Blood was collected in EDTA tubes and processed within 24 hours, with PBMCs isolated through density gradient centrifugation. PBMCs intended for TCR sequencing were cryopreserved in liquid nitrogen and thawed later in a water bath at 37 degrees C. Purity of sorted or isolated CD4+, CD8+ and CD8+ TEMRA cells was at least 90%. This clonotype has just one count. Its target antigen remains unknown. No base quality information exists; no much larger clone differs at one position. Support from one read is weak. There are 15 amino acids in the CDR3, from cysteine to phenylalanine inclusive. Kept here is only the CDR3 DNA, which spans 45 bases and is read in frame from base 1. A distance of 11 bases separates the germline ends of V and J, which lose 1 base and 2 bases respectively. CDR1 and CDR2 are read off the germline V gene as LGHNA and YSLEER.

The full study reports these points: The number of individuals in the TCR sequencing and HLA analysis was acknowledged as relatively small.

The clonotype originates from a human donor in good health. The chain employs TRBV4-3 and TRBJ1-1, with TRBD1 as a weak D call on 6 bases. The material sequenced was CD8+ T cells from PBMCs. CDR3 loop: CASSQVDRKNTEAFF. The nucleotide sequence is TGCGCCAGCAGCCAAGTCGACAGGAAAAACACTGAAGCTTTCTTT.